A single sample is the source of the 31 T cell receptor beta chains below, sequenced in a study of T cell changes during pregnancy in multiple sclerosis. Repertoires were generated with immunoSEQ multiplex PCR, while TCRdb's copy carries only in-frame clones and drops some. This sample has tens of thousands of clones; around nine tenths occur once, and the top ten carry over 1%. This specimen consisted of peripheral blood, obtained in the third trimester of pregnancy. These receptors were obtained from a female donor with multiple sclerosis, enrolled in a pregnancy study.

This chain joins TRBV6-4 and TRBJ2-2, with D possibly being TRBD1 (6 bases). With 3 bases removed from V and 0 bases from J, the gap between germline ends came to 8 bases. The CDR3 has 15 amino acids. Germline V gene sequence: CDR1 MRHNA, CDR2 SNTAGT. The DNA of the CDR3 is TGTGCCAGCAGTGAGAAGGGGGCGAACACCGGGGAGCTGTTTTTT. Translated: CASSEKGANTGELFF.

The CDR3 DNA follows: TGCGCCAGCAGTGGCAGCGGGAGCTACGAGCAGTACTTC. This encodes CASSGSGSYEQYF. The rearrangement uses TRBV10-1 and TRBJ2-7, with 8 bases fitting TRBD2. Germline loops: CDR1 WNHNN, CDR2 SYGVQD (reference sequence). The CDR3 runs to 13 residues. V was pared by 4 bases and J by 3 bases, with 2 bases of the junction left unmatched.

This clone was counted a single time. The chain couples TRBV19 to TRBJ2-1; 9 bases fit TRBD2. This CDR3 is built from 16 residues. Germline V lookup: CDR1 LNHDA, CDR2 SQIVND (reference sequence). V lost 4 bases and J lost 7; bases outside the gene matches: 11. In DNA form, the CDR3 reads TGTGCCAGTAGTAGCAGGCCGGGACTAGCAGCGAATGAGCAGTTCTTC. The encoded protein is CASSSRPGLAANEQFF.

The V and J genes are TRBV5-6 and TRBJ1-5, with TRBD1 matching 9 bases. CDR1 and CDR2 from the germline V gene are SGHDT and YYEEEE. V was pared by 4 bases and J by 3 bases, with 8 bases of the junction left unmatched. This CDR3 spans 16 amino acids. CDR3 DNA sequence: TGTGCCAGCAGCCCAGGGACAGGGTGGGACAATCAGCCCCAGCATTTT. Translating gives CASSPGTGWDNQPQHF. The full variable domain, rest sourced from reference TRBV5-6 and TRBJ1-5, is DAGVTQSPTHLIKTRGQQVTLRCSPKSGHDTVSWYQQALGQGPQFIFQYYEEEERQRGNFPDRFSGHQFPNYSSELNVNALLLGDSALYLCASSPGTGWDNQPQHFGDGTRLSIL.

This clone occurred a few times. This rearrangement joins TRBV6-4 to TRBJ2-3; 9 bases are shared with TRBD2. Trimming took 5 bases from V and 3 from J; bases not matched to a gene: 6. The CDR3 consists of 15 residues. From germline, CDR1 is MRHNA and CDR2 SNTAGT. The CDR3 DNA sequence: TGTGCCAGCAGTTCCGGGCGGGAGGGGACAGATACGCAGTATTTT. It codes for CASSSGREGTDTQYF.

V usage is TRBV7-9 and J usage is TRBJ2-5; TRBD2 aligns across 8 bases. The CDR3 spans 15 residues. The junction had 4 bases not matched to a gene; V was cut back by 2 bases and J by 2 bases. From germline, CDR1 is SEHNR and CDR2 FQNEAQ (reference sequence). The CDR3 spells CASSLFREGQETQYF. In nucleotides, the CDR3 is TGTGCCAGCAGCTTATTTCGGGAGGGACAAGAGACCCAGTACTTC.

The V call is TRBV11-2, the J call TRBJ2-2; D is unclear. The CDR3 totals 12 residues. Germline V gene data show CDR1 as SGHAT and CDR2 as FQNNGV. V was pared by 5 bases and J by 2 bases, with 3 bases between. This CDR3 is CASSQNTGELFF. In DNA, the CDR3 is TGTGCCAGCAGCCAAAACACCGGGGAGCTGTTTTTT.

The chain links TRBV11-2 to TRBJ2-2; D is unclear. The CDR3 is 16 amino acids. Germline assignment: CDR1 SGHAT and CDR2 FQNNGV. The germline V and J ends were trimmed by 3 bases and 4 bases, with 15 bases remaining between them. DNA of the CDR3: TGTGCCAGCAGCTTGTCAGGTGCCTCTTTCACCGGGGAGCTGTTTTTT. It yields the protein CASSLSGASFTGELFF.

This chain links TRBV5-5 with TRBJ1-1, with D unresolved. CDR1 SGHKS and CDR2 YYEKEE come from the germline V gene (reference sequence). V lost 0 bases to trimming and J lost 10 bases, with 13 bases between them. The CDR3 has 13 residues. CDR3 loop: CASSLETGRGAFF. DNA for the CDR3: TGTGCCAGCAGCTTGGAAACCGGGCGGGGAGCTTTCTTT.

The chain joins TRBV10-3 to TRBJ2-1; 10 positions agree with TRBD1. V was pared by 7 bases and J by 6 bases, with 9 bases of the junction left unmatched. Germline lookup yields CDR1 ENHRY and CDR2 SYGVKD. The CDR3 consists of 15 residues. The CDR3 DNA is TGTGCCATCAACAGACAGGGGGCGCAAGGCAATGAGCAGTTCTTC. Residues: CAINRQGAQGNEQFF.

CDR3 in DNA: TGTGCCAGCAGCAATCAGGGGATGGGTGGAAACACCATATATTTT. Its protein product is CASSNQGMGGNTIYF. The J gene is TRBJ1-3, the V gene TRBV11-2, with D possibly TRBD1 on 6 matching bases. The CDR3 sequence is 15 residues long. CDR1 and CDR2 from the germline V gene are SGHAT and FQNNGV. Deletions cut 5 bases from V and 3 bases from J, with 14 bases between.

The chain employs TRBV5-1 and TRBJ2-3; tentative D call: TRBD1 (5 bases). This CDR3 has 15 amino acids. Germline CDR1 SGHRS, CDR2 YFSETQ. The V end was cut by 5 bases, the J end by 6 bases, with 19 bases between. This CDR3 is CASSSRVPGGDTQYF. CDR3 DNA sequence: TGCGCCAGCAGTTCCAGGGTTCCCGGTGGGGATACGCAGTATTTT.

The rearrangement uses TRBV4-2 and TRBJ1-3; D is unclear. The CDR3 consists of 20 residues. In germline, CDR1 is LGHNA, CDR2 YNFKEQ. V lost 0 bases and J 3 bases, leaving 24 bases between the germline ends. CDR3 DNA: TGTGCCAGCAGCCAAGAACGAGGGTGGTTGGAGGGAGGGCTTGGAAACACCATATATTTT. It specifies CASSQERGWLEGGLGNTIYF.

This clone was counted a few times. The chain couples TRBV7-9 to TRBJ1-1; 7 bases agree with TRBD1. The CDR3 loop spans 14 amino acids. V was pared by 1 base and J by 7 bases, with 6 bases of the junction left unmatched. Germline V lookup: CDR1 SEHNR, CDR2 FQNEAQ (reference sequence). The CDR3 here is CASSLVLGGDEAFF. The CDR3 bases are TGTGCCAGCAGCTTAGTCTTAGGGGGCGATGAAGCTTTCTTT.

The chain couples TRBV30 to TRBJ1-1; D gene uncertain. Per germline, CDR1 GTSNPN and CDR2 SVGIG (reference sequence). This CDR3 comprises 11 residues. Trimming removed 4 bases at V and 10 bases at J, with 13 bases between. The DNA of the CDR3 is TGTGCCTGGATACCTGCCCGTAGAGCTTTCTTT. Encoded protein: CAWIPARRAFF.

As DNA, the CDR3 is TGTGCCAGCAACACCATTGGGACGGGGGGTACTGAAGCTTTCTTT. This sequence encodes CASNTIGTGGTEAFF. V and J are TRBV6-1 and TRBJ1-1; maybe TRBD1 (5 bases). Germline V gives CDR1 MNHNS, CDR2 SASEGT. CDR3 length: 15 amino acids. V was pared by 7 bases and J by 5 bases, with 20 bases between.

The count of this clone is one. The CDR3 spells CASSLSVDFRPGELFF. DNA of the CDR3: TGCGCCAGCAGCTTATCAGTGGACTTCCGTCCCGGGGAGCTGTTTTTT. V usage is TRBV5-1 and J usage is TRBJ2-2; TRBD2 is a possible D gene (5 bases). This CDR3 is built from 16 residues. The germline gives CDR1 SGHRS, CDR2 YFSETQ. Trimming took off 2 bases at V and 6 bases at J, with 17 bases between the two ends.

V and J are TRBV10-2 and TRBJ2-7; D is unclear. V gave up 7 bases and J gave up 4 bases, with 5 bases separating them. There are 10 residues in the CDR3. The germline V gene encodes CDR1 WSHSY and CDR2 SAAADI. The DNA for the CDR3 is TGCGCCAGCAACCTATACGAGCAGTACTTC. Translation gives CASNLYEQYF.

The chain combines TRBV5-6 with TRBJ2-3; D is unresolved. CDR1 and CDR2 (germline): SGHDT, YYEEEE. The CDR3 sequence is 15 residues long. Trimming took 0 bases from V and 2 from J, leaving 10 bases between them. The DNA of the CDR3 is TGTGCCAGCAGCTTGGACACCCACTACACAGATACGCAGTATTTT. Its protein product is CASSLDTHYTDTQYF.

V is TRBV5-1 and J is TRBJ1-1, with D possibly matching TRBD1 (5 bases). This CDR3 has 15 amino acids. V lost 0 bases and J lost 8, with 17 bases in between. Germline CDR1 is SGHRS and CDR2 is YFSETQ. CDR3: CASSLVAGSLSEAFF. CDR3 DNA: TGCGCCAGCAGCTTGGTGGCAGGGTCGTTATCGGAAGCTTTCTTT.

V and J are TRBV11-2 and TRBJ2-1; possible D gene TRBD1, 5 bases. The CDR3 consists of 15 residues. In germline, CDR1 is SGHAT, CDR2 FQNNGV. V lost 7 bases, J lost 4 bases, and 17 bases lay in between. The CDR3 is CASKVVQTDYNEQFF. CDR3 DNA: TGTGCCAGCAAAGTAGTCCAGACAGATTACAATGAGCAGTTCTTC. Full variable domain (missing parts from reference TRBV11-2 and TRBJ2-1): EAGVAQSPRYKIIEKRQSVAFWCNPISGHATLYWYQQILGQGPKLLIQFQNNGVVDDSQLPKDRFSAERLKGVDSTLKIQPAKLEDSAVYLCASKVVQTDYNEQFFGPGTRLTVL.

The genes are TRBV4-3 and TRBJ2-7; 8 nucleotides agree with TRBD1. V lost 0 bases and J lost 2; bases outside the gene matches: 6. This CDR3 is 16 amino acids long. Germline V gene lookup returns CDR1 LGHNA and CDR2 YSLEER. The CDR3 here is CASSQEAGGLTYEQYF. In nucleotides, the CDR3 is TGCGCCAGCAGCCAAGAGGCAGGGGGCCTAACCTACGAGCAGTACTTC.

V usage is TRBV21-1 and J usage is TRBJ2-7; TRBD1, the table's D call, lacks a check against the DNA. TRBV21-1 is shown as a pseudogene. The CDR3 is made up of 15 amino acids. The CDR3 sequence is CASSKPGQSSYEQYF. The CDR3 DNA is TGTGCCAGCAGCAAACCGGGACAGAGCTCCTACGAGCAGTACTTC.

The chain employs TRBV10-1 and TRBJ2-5, with TRBD1 as a possible D gene (5 bases). This CDR3 spans 14 amino acids. In germline, CDR1 is WNHNN, CDR2 SYGVQD (reference sequence). Trimming took 4 bases from V and 4 from J, leaving 13 bases between them. CDR3 amino acids: CASSVGAPGETQYF. The DNA for the CDR3 is TGCGCCAGCAGTGTTGGGGCCCCGGGAGAGACCCAGTACTTC.

This clone showed up just once. This sequence joins TRBV28 and TRBJ2-3, with TRBD1 as a possible D gene (6 bases). Per germline, CDR1 MDHEN and CDR2 SYDVKM. CDR3 length: 16 amino acids. Trimming removed 2 bases from V and 2 bases from J, with 14 bases in between. The CDR3 spells CASSLRQTGNTDTQYF. In nucleotides, the CDR3 is TGTGCCAGCAGTTTACGACAAACAGGGAACACAGATACGCAGTATTTT.

This clone was detected once. The rearrangement links TRBV29-1 to TRBJ2-2; a weak D match, TRBD1 (5 bases). CDR1 and CDR2 (germline): SQVTM, ANQGSEA. The germline V and J ends were trimmed by 6 bases and 7 bases, with 12 bases remaining between them. This CDR3 has 12 amino acids. The CDR3 region is CSVAPRGGELFF. CDR3 coding DNA: TGCAGCGTGGCCCCTAGGGGCGGGGAGCTGTTTTTT.

The sample holds one count of this clone. The chain uses TRBV2 and TRBJ1-2; D call uncertain. Trimming removed 0 bases from V and 7 bases from J, with 12 bases in between. CDR1 and CDR2 (germline): SNHLY, FYNNEI. This CDR3 contains 14 residues. The DNA for the CDR3 is TGTGCCAGCAGTGAAGCACGAGGGAAGTCTGGCTACACCTTC. This sequence encodes CASSEARGKSGYTF.

Notes on this clone: Its ends do not fully match the called genes, so a read error is possible. The CDR3 region is CASSPRQGSCNEQFF. Here the CDR3 DNA reads TGTGCCAGCAGTCCCCGACAGGGGTCCTGCAATGAGCAGTTCTTC. This rearrangement joins TRBV27 to TRBJ2-1; 8 nucleotides match TRBD1. This CDR3 is built from 15 residues. CDR1 MNHEY and CDR2 SMNVEV come from the germline V gene (reference sequence).

The chain links TRBV2 to TRBJ1-5, with 7 bases lining up with TRBD1. The V gene end was trimmed by 7 bases and the J gene end by 5 bases; junction bases not matched to a gene: 11. Per germline, CDR1 SNHLY and CDR2 FYNNEI. This CDR3 comprises 15 residues. The CDR3 DNA sequence: TGTGCCAGCACCGACGACAGGGTGGGTTATCAGCCCCAGCATTTT. Amino acid sequence: CASTDDRVGYQPQHF.

The V gene is TRBV11-3, the J gene TRBJ2-2; 8 bases are shared with TRBD2. The J segment lost 5 bases and the V segment lost 3 bases, leaving 8 bases of the junction unmatched. CDR1 SGHNT and CDR2 YENEEA come from the germline V gene. The CDR3 extends over 16 amino acids. The CDR3 nucleotides read TGTGCCAGCAGCTTCCGGGGGGGAGATCAGACCGGGGAGCTGTTTTTT. Translated: CASSFRGGDQTGELFF. The whole variable domain, filled in from reference TRBV11-3 and TRBJ2-2, reads EAGVVQSPRYKIIEKKQPVAFWCNPISGHNTLYWYLQNLGQGPELLIRYENEEAVDDSQLPKDRFSAERLKGVDSTLKIQPAELGDSAVYLCASSFRGGDQTGELFFGEGSRLTVL.

This clone was seen once. The chain is built from TRBV5-4 and TRBJ2-4; D unclear. Germline V gives CDR1 SGHNT, CDR2 YYREEE (reference sequence). This CDR3 has 14 amino acids. Trimming removed 2 bases from V and 7 bases from J, with 13 bases in between. The CDR3: CASSFSGQLNIQYF. CDR3 in DNA: TGTGCCAGCAGCTTTTCGGGTCAACTCAACATTCAGTACTTC.